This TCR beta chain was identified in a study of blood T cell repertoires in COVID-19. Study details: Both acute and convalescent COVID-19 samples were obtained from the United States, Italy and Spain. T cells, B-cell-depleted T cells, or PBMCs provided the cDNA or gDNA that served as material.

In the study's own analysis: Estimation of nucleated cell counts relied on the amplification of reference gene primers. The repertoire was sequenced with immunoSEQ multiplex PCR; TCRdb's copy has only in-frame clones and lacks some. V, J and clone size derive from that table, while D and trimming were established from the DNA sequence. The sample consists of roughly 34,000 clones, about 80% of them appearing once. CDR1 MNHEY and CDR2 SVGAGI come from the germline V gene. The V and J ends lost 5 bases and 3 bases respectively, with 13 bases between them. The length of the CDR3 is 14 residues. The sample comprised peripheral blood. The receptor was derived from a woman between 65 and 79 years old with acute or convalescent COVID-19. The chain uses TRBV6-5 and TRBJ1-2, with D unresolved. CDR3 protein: CASSPKFFDYGYTF. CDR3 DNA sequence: TGTGCCAGCAGTCCTAAATTCTTTGACTATGGCTACACCTTC.